These 21 T cell receptor beta chains were sequenced from one sample in a study of beta chain features in type 1 diabetes. Their antigen targets remain unknown. The study, taken as a whole, reports: All four CD4+ subsets from Type 1 diabetes patients carried moderately but significantly shorter TCRB CDR3s.

The authors reverse transcribed all of the isolated RNA, so sequencing captured expressed TCRB transcripts. Clones were sequenced by immunoSEQ multiplex PCR, and TCRdb holds only the in-frame ones, with some missing. The sample holds 250,000 to 350,000 clones; roughly an eighth are singletons and the top ten take approximately 0.015%. Sequenced: naive CD4+ T cells from blood. All receptors derive from a man between 25 and 39 years old with type 1 diabetes.

The V gene is TRBV5-4, the J gene TRBJ2-5; tentatively, D is TRBD2 (6 bases). The length of the CDR3 is 15 residues. Looked up from germline, CDR1 is SGHNT and CDR2 is YYREEE (reference sequence). V was shortened by 3 bases and J by 4 bases, with 16 bases between the two germline ends. The CDR3 coding sequence is TGTGCCAGCAGCTATACAACTAGCCAGGGAGAGACCCAGTACTTC. Encoded protein: CASSYTTSQGETQYF.

This chain joins TRBV18 and TRBJ2-4, with D unclear. This CDR3 region has 16 residues. Per the germline V gene, CDR1 is KGHSH and CDR2 is LQKENI. The V end lost 0 bases, the J end lost 0 bases, and 9 bases lay between the germline ends. The chain's CDR3 is CASSPPARIAKNIQYF. In nucleotides, the CDR3 is TGTGCCAGCTCACCACCGGCCAGAATAGCCAAAAACATTCAGTACTTC.

The genes are TRBV29-1 and TRBJ2-5, with D possibly matching TRBD2 (5 bases). V lost 2 bases to trimming and J lost 2 bases, with 6 bases between them. CDR3 size: 12 residues. Germline V CDR1 and CDR2: SQVTM, ANQGSEA. CDR3 in DNA: TGCAGCGTTGAACCGGGACAAGAGACCCAGTACTTC. This codes for CSVEPGQETQYF.

The chain has TRBV19 and TRBJ2-1; 9 bases are a match to TRBD2. The CDR3 is made up of 16 amino acids. Germline V gives CDR1 LNHDA, CDR2 SQIVND (reference sequence). The V gene end was trimmed by 5 bases and the J gene end by 4 bases; junction bases not matched to a gene: 9. The CDR3 DNA follows: TGTGCCAGTAGTTTGGCTAGCGGGAATCTTTACAATGAGCAGTTCTTC. Protein: CASSLASGNLYNEQFF.

The J gene is TRBJ2-5, the V gene TRBV7-8; D is possibly TRBD2 (5 bases). The CDR3 extends over 15 amino acids. V shed 1 base and J shed 1 base, with 10 bases lying between them. The germline CDR1 and CDR2 sequences are SGHVS and FQNEAQ. CDR3 residues: CASSLGRRPQETQYF. The CDR3 DNA follows: TGTGCCAGCAGCTTAGGAAGGAGGCCCCAAGAGACCCAGTACTTC.

The CDR3 region is CASSRDTTGRNTEAFF. CDR3 nucleotide sequence: TGCGCCAGCAGCCGTGATACTACAGGGAGGAACACTGAAGCTTTCTTT. The V and J genes are TRBV5-1 and TRBJ1-1; TRBD1 might be the D (6 bases). Deletions cut 4 bases from V and 1 base from J, with 17 bases between. The CDR3 has 16 residues. CDR1 SGHRS and CDR2 YFSETQ come from the germline V gene.

The chain has TRBV4-1 and TRBJ2-1; 8 positions match TRBD1. The V gene end was trimmed by 4 bases and the J gene end by 3 bases; junction bases not matched to a gene: 5. The CDR3 runs to 15 residues. The germline gives CDR1 MGHRA, CDR2 YSYEKL. CDR3 sequence reads: CASSLSDRVYNEQFF. In DNA, the CDR3 is TGCGCCAGCAGCCTCTCGGACAGGGTCTACAATGAGCAGTTCTTC.

The rearrangement joins TRBV28 to TRBJ2-7; D may be TRBD1 (6 bases). V shed 4 bases and J shed 4 bases, with 17 bases lying between them. CDR3 size: 15 residues. Looked up from germline, CDR1 is MDHEN and CDR2 is SYDVKM. This CDR3 is CASSSPAGALYEQYF. In nucleotides, the CDR3 is TGTGCCAGCAGTTCCCCAGCAGGGGCCCTGTACGAGCAGTACTTC.

This clone turned up a few times. Within the sample, other DNA sequences also encode this same CDR3. V is TRBV5-1 and J is TRBJ1-1; D remains unclear. Deletions cut 0 bases from V and 0 bases from J, with 6 bases between. Looked up from germline, CDR1 is SGHRS and CDR2 is YFSETQ. The CDR3 runs 14 residues. DNA of the CDR3: TGCGCCAGCAGCTTGGACAGAATGAACACTGAAGCTTTCTTT. Its translation: CASSLDRMNTEAFF.

This clone appeared a few times. CDR3 in amino acids: CASRGLAQGPHNEQFF. The CDR3 bases are TGCGCCAGCAGGGGACTAGCCCAGGGGCCCCACAATGAGCAGTTCTTC. The J gene is TRBJ2-1, the V gene TRBV23-1; 9 bases are shared with TRBD2. TRBV23-1 is marked as an open reading frame, function uncertain. With 6 bases clipped from V and 5 bases from J, the junction kept 11 bases outside the gene matches. The CDR3 is 16 residues long.

This rearrangement joins TRBV4-1 to TRBJ2-3, with 9 bases aligning to TRBD1. Germline trimming cut 2 bases from V and 4 bases from J; bases unmatched to any gene: 10. This CDR3 spans 17 amino acids. Germline V CDR1 and CDR2: MGHRA, YSYEKL. CDR3 protein: CASSQNPGTGSPDTQYF. CDR3 DNA sequence: TGCGCCAGCAGCCAAAACCCCGGGACAGGGAGCCCAGATACGCAGTATTTT.

Points on this clone: The junction shows a germline mismatch at one end, possibly a read error. The rearrangement joins TRBV30 to TRBJ2-7; TRBD1 aligns across 7 bases. Germline V CDR1 and CDR2: GTSNPN, SVGIG (reference sequence). The CDR3 has 11 amino acids. CDR3 in DNA: TGTGCCTGGAGTGCGACAGGGCGAAGGGACTTC. This sequence encodes CAWSATGRRDF.

This chain links TRBV5-4 with TRBJ2-1; 11 bases fit TRBD2. Unmatched junction bases numbered 4, after V lost 4 bases and J lost 4 bases. Germline CDR1 and CDR2: SGHNT and YYREEE (reference sequence). The CDR3 extends over 15 amino acids. The CDR3 DNA reads as TGTGCCAGCAGCCCGGGACTAGCGGATTACAATGAGCAGTTCTTC. Its translation is CASSPGLADYNEQFF. Using reference TRBV5-4 and TRBJ2-1 for the parts outside the CDR3, the full variable domain is ETGVTQSPTHLIKTRGQQVTLRCSSQSGHNTVSWYQQALGQGPQFIFQYYREEENGRGNFPPRFSGLQFPNYSSELNVNALELDDSALYLCASSPGLADYNEQFFGPGTRLTVL.

The chain joins TRBV28 to TRBJ1-5; 8 bases are shared with TRBD1. CDR3 size: 13 residues. The ends lost 6 bases at V and 9 bases at J; junction bases unmatched: 7. Looked up from germline, CDR1 is MDHEN and CDR2 is SYDVKM. DNA of the CDR3: TGTGCCAGCAGCCAGGGACAGGACCGGCCCCAGCATTTT. Translation: CASSQGQDRPQHF.

This clone was counted only a few times. The CDR3 sequence: CASSITSGGYGYTF. The CDR3 nucleotides read TGTGCCAGTAGTATCACGAGCGGCGGCTATGGCTACACCTTC. This chain joins TRBV19 and TRBJ1-2; the D is unclear. Germline CDR1 LNHDA, CDR2 SQIVND (reference sequence). The CDR3 is 14 residues long. With 3 bases removed from V and 4 bases from J, the gap between germline ends came to 12 bases.

The V and J genes are TRBV29-1 and TRBJ1-2; 9 bases align to TRBD1. With 6 bases clipped from V and 8 bases from J, the junction kept 10 bases outside the gene matches. Germline V gene sequence: CDR1 SQVTM, CDR2 ANQGSEA. The CDR3 has 13 residues. CDR3: CSVRDRVSIGYTF. The CDR3 DNA reads TGCAGCGTAAGGGACAGGGTTTCCATCGGCTACACCTTC.

In its sample, this clone was seen once. The chain couples TRBV7-9 to TRBJ2-1; 14 bases are a match to TRBD2. The CDR3 length is 15 residues. Germline V lookup: CDR1 SEHNR, CDR2 FQNEAQ (reference sequence). V lost 5 bases to trimming and J lost 9 bases; unmatched junction nucleotides: 6. DNA for the CDR3: TGTGCCAGCAGCCCATGGGGACTAGCGGGAGTTGAGCAGTTCTTC. It yields the protein CASSPWGLAGVEQFF.

V usage is TRBV7-2 and J usage is TRBJ1-1; D is perhaps TRBD1 (6 bases). Deletions cut 8 bases from V and 1 base from J, with 17 bases between. This CDR3 region has 15 residues. Germline CDR1 and CDR2: SGHTA and FQGNSA. The CDR3 DNA reads as TGTGCCAGCTCTCAAGGGGGACAAAGGAACACTGAAGCTTTCTTT. Translating gives CASSQGGQRNTEAFF. Combining the CDR3 with reference TRBV7-2 and TRBJ1-1 gives the whole variable domain GAGVSQSPSNKVTEKGKDVELRCDPISGHTALYWYRQSLGQGLEFLIYFQGNSAPDKSGLPSDRFSAERTGGSVSTLTIQRTQQEDSAVYLCASSQGGQRNTEAFFGQGTRLTVV.

The sample holds one count of this clone. The CDR3 coding sequence is TGTGCCAGCAGCTTAGGAACGGTACTGAACACTGAAGCTTTCTTT. This codes for CASSLGTVLNTEAFF. The chain combines TRBV7-2 with TRBJ1-1; no clear D gene. V was cut by 1 base and J by 0 bases, with 9 bases left in between. The CDR3 spans 15 residues. Germline loops: CDR1 SGHTA, CDR2 FQGNSA.

This sequence joins TRBV7-8 and TRBJ1-5, with TRBD1 matching over 9 bases. Germline V lookup: CDR1 SGHVS, CDR2 FQNEAQ. The CDR3 extends over 17 amino acids. The CDR3: CATARSLGQGLRQPQHF. The CDR3 DNA follows: TGTGCAACAGCGAGGTCCCTGGGACAGGGTCTGCGTCAGCCCCAGCATTTT. The entire variable domain, with the rest obtained from reference TRBV7-8 and TRBJ1-5, is as follows: GAGVSQSPRYKVAKRGQDVALRCDPISGHVSLFWYQQALGQGPEFLTYFQNEAQLDKSGLPSDRFFAERPEGSVSTLKIQRTQQEDSAVYLCATARSLGQGLRQPQHFGDGTRLSIL.

The chain combines TRBV28 with TRBJ2-7; tentatively, D is TRBD2 (5 bases). The germline V gene encodes CDR1 MDHEN and CDR2 SYDVKM. V was shortened by 5 bases and J by 3 bases, with 20 bases between the two germline ends. The CDR3 has 16 residues. This CDR3 reads CASSPSPGRFLYEQYF. CDR3 DNA sequence: TGTGCCAGCAGTCCCTCCCCTGGGAGATTCCTCTACGAGCAGTACTTC.